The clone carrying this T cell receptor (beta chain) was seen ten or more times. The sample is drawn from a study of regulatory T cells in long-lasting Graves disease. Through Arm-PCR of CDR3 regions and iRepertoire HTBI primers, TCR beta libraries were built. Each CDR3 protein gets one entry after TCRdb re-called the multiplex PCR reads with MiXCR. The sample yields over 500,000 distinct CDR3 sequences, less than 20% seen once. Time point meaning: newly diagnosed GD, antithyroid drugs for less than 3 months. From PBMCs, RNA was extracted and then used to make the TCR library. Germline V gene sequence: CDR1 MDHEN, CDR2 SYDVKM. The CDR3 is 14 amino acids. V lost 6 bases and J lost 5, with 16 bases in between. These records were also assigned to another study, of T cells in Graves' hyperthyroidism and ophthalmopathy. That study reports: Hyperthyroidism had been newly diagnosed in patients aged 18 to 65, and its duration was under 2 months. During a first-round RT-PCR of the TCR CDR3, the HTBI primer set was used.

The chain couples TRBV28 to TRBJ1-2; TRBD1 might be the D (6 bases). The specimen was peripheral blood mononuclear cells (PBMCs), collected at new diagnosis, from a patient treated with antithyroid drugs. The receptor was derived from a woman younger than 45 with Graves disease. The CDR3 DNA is TGTGCCAGCAGCGCCCCTGGGACATCGTATGGCTACACCTTC. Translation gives CASSAPGTSYGYTF.